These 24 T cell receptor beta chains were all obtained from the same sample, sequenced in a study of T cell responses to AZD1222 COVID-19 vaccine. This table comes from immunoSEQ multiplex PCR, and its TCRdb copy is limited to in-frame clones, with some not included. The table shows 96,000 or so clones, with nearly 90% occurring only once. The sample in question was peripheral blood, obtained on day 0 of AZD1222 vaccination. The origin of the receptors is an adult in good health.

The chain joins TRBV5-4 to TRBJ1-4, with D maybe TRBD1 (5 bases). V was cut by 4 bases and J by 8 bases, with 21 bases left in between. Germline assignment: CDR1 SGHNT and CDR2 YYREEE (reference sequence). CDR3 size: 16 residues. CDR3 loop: CASSQGLRGLNEKLFF. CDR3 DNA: TGTGCCAGCAGCCAAGGGTTGAGGGGCTTAAACGAAAAACTGTTTTTT.

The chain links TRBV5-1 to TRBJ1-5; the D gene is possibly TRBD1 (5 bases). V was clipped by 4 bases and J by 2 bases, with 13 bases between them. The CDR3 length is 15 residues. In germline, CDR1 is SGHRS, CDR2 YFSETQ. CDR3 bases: TGCGCCAGCAGCGTAACCGGGACCCGCAATCAGCCCCAGCATTTT. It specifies CASSVTGTRNQPQHF.

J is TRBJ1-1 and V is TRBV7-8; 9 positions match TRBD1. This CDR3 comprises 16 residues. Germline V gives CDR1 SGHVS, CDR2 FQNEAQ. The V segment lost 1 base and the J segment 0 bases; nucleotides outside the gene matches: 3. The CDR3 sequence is CASSLVGQGMNTEAFF. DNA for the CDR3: TGTGCCAGCAGCTTAGTGGGACAGGGAATGAACACTGAAGCTTTCTTT.

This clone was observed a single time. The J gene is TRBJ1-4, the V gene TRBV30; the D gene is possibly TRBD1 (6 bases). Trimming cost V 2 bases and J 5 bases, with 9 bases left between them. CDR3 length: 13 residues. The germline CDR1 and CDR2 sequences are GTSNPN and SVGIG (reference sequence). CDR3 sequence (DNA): TGTGCCTGGAGTAAGGGGGTCAATGAAAAACTGTTTTTT. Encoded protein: CAWSKGVNEKLFF.

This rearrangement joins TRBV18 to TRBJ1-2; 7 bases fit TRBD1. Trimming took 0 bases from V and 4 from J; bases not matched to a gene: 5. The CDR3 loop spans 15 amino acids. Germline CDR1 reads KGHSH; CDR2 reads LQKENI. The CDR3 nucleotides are TGTGCCAGCTCACCACCTGGGACAGAAGTCTATGGCTACACCTTC. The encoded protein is CASSPPGTEVYGYTF.

The CDR3 DNA follows: TGTGCCAGCAGCCACGGGATGAACACTGAAGCTTTCTTT. Its translation: CASSHGMNTEAFF. The chain uses TRBV6-5 and TRBJ1-1; D gene ambiguous. Germline values: CDR1 MNHEY, CDR2 SVGAGI. This CDR3 is 13 amino acids long. V lost 6 bases, J lost 0 bases, and 8 bases lay in between.

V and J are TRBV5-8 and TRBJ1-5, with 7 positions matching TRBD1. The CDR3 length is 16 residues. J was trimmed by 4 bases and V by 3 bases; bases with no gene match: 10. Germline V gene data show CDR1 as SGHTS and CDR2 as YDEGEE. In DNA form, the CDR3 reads TGTGCCAGCAGCTGGTTACAGGGGTTTGGAAATCAGCCCCAGCATTTT. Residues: CASSWLQGFGNQPQHF. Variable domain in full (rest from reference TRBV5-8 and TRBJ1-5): EAGVTQSPTHLIKTRGQQATLRCSPISGHTSVYWYQQALGLGLQFLLWYDEGEERNRGNFPPRFSGRQFPNYSSELNVNALELEDSALYLCASSWLQGFGNQPQHFGDGTRLSIL.

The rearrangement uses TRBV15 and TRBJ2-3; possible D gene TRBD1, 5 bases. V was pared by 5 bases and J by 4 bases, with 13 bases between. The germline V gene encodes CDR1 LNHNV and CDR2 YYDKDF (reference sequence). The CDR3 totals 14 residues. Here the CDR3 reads CATSVNSRADTQYF. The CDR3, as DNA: TGTGCCACCAGCGTCAATTCCAGGGCAGATACGCAGTATTTT.

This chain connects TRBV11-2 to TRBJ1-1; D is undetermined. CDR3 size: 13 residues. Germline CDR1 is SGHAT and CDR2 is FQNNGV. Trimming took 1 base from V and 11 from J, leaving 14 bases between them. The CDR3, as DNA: TGTGCCAGCAGCTTAGTAGTGGGCAATGTGGCTTTCTTT. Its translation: CASSLVVGNVAFF.

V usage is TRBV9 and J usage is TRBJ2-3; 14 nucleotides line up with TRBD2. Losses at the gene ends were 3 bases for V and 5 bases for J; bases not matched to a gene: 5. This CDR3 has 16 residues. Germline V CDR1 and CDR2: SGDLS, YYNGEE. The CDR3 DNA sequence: TGTGCCAGCAGCGCGACTAGCGGGGGGGCAAGAGATACGCAGTATTTT. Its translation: CASSATSGGARDTQYF.

The CDR3 DNA is TGTGCCAGCAGCTTAAACGGGGGCGCAAACTATGGCTACACCTTC. It yields the protein CASSLNGGANYGYTF. The chain uses TRBV7-3 and TRBJ1-2; a possible D gene is TRBD1 (6 bases). Per germline, CDR1 SGHTA and CDR2 FQGTGA. CDR3 length: 15 amino acids. The ends were cut back, 1 base at V and 2 bases at J, with 11 bases in the middle.

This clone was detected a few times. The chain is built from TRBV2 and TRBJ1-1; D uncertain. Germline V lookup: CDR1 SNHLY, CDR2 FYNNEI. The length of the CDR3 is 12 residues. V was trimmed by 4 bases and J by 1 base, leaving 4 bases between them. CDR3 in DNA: TGTGCCAGCAGTGCCCAGAACACTGAAGCTTTCTTT. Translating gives CASSAQNTEAFF.

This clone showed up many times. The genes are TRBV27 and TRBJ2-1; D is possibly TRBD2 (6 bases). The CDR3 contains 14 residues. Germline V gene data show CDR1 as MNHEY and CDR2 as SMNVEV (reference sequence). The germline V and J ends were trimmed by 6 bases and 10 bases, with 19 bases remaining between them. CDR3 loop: CASSDSRWGGEQFF. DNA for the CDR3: TGTGCCAGCAGCGACTCAAGGTGGGGAGGAGAGCAGTTCTTC.

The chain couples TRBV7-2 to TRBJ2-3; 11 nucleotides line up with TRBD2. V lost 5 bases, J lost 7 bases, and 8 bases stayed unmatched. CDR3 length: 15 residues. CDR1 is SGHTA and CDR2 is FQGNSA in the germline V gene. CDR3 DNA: TGTGCCAGCAGCCATGGAGGACTAGCGGGTTATACGCAGTATTTT. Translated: CASSHGGLAGYTQYF.

The CDR3 DNA is TGCGCCAGCAGCCAAGTCCCAGGGATAGGTGGCTACACCTTC. Encoded protein: CASSQVPGIGGYTF. The rearrangement uses TRBV4-1 and TRBJ1-2; D possibly corresponds to TRBD1 (5 bases). Looked up from germline, CDR1 is MGHRA and CDR2 is YSYEKL. CDR3 length equals 14 residues. Trimming left V 1 base short and J 7 bases short, with 13 bases between.

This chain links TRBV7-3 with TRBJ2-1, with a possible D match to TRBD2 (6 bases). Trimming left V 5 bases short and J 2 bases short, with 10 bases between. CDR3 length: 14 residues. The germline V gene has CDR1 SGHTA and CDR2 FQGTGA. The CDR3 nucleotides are TGTGCCAGCAGCCTCGGGGGAACCTACAATGAGCAGTTCTTC. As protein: CASSLGGTYNEQFF.

In nucleotides, the CDR3 is TGTGCCAGCAGCCAGGGTTTCTACGGCTACACCTTC. Amino acids: CASSQGFYGYTF. The chain is built from TRBV14 and TRBJ1-2; no definite D call. V lost 3 bases to trimming and J lost 8 bases, with 10 bases between them. The germline CDR1 and CDR2 sequences are SGHDN and FVKESK. This CDR3 comprises 12 residues.

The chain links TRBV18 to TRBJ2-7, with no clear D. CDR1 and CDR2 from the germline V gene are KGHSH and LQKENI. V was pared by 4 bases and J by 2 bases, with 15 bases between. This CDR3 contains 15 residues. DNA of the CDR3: TGTGCCAGCTCACATAAGGCGGACCCAACCTACGAGCAGTACTTC. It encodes CASSHKADPTYEQYF.

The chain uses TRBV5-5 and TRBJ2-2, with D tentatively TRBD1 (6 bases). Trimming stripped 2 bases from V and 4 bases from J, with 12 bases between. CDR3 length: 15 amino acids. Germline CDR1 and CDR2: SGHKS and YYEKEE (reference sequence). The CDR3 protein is CASSLIQGFTGELFF. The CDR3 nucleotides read TGTGCCAGCAGCTTAATACAGGGTTTCACCGGGGAGCTGTTTTTT.

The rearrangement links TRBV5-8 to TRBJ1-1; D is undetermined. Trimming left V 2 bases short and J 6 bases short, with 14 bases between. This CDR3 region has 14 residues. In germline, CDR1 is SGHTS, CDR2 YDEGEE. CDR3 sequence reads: CASSFAGKRSEAFF. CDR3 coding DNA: TGTGCCAGCAGCTTCGCCGGTAAGAGGTCTGAAGCTTTCTTT.

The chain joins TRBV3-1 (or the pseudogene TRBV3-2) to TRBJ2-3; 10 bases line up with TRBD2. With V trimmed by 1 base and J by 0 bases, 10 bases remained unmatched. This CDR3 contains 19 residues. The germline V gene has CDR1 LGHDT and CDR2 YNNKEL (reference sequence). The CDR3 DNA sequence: TGTGCCAGCAGCCAAGTCTCCGGGACTAGCGAAACTAGCACAGATACGCAGTATTTT. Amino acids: CASSQVSGTSETSTDTQYF.

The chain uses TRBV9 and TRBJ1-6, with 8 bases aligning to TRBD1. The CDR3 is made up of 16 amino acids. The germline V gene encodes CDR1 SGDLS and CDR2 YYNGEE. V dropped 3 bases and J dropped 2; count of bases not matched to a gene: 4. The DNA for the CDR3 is TGTGCCAGCAGCGACGACAGGGGCGCCTATAATTCACCCCTCCACTTT. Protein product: CASSDDRGAYNSPLHF.

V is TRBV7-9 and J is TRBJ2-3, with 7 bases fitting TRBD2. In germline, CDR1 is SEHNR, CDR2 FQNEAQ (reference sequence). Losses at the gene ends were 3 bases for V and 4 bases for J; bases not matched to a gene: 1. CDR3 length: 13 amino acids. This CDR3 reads CASSLGGADTQYF. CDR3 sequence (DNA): TGTGCCAGCAGCTTGGGGGGGGCAGATACGCAGTATTTT. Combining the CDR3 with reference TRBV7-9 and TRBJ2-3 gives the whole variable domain DTGVSQNPRHKITKRGQNVTFRCDPISEHNRLYWYRQTLGQGPEFLTYFQNEAQLEKSRLLSDRFSAERPKGSFSTLEIQRTEQGDSAMYLCASSLGGADTQYFGPGTRLTVL.

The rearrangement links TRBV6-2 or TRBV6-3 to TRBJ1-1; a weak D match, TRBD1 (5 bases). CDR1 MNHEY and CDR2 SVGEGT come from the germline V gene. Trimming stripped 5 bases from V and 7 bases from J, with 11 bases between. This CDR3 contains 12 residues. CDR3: CASSQTVVEAFF. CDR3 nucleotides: TGTGCCAGCAGTCAGACAGTCGTTGAAGCTTTCTTT.